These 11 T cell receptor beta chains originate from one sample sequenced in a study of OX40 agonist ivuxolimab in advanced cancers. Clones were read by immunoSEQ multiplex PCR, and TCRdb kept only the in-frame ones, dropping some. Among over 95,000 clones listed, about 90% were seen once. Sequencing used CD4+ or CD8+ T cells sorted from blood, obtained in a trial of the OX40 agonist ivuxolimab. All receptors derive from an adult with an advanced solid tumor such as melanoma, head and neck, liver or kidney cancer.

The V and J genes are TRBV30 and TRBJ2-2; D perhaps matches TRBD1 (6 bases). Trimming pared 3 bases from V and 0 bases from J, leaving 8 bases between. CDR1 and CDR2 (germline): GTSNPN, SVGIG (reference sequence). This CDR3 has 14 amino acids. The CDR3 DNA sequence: TGTGCCTGGAGAACAGGGACGAACACCGGGGAGCTGTTTTTT. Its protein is CAWRTGTNTGELFF.

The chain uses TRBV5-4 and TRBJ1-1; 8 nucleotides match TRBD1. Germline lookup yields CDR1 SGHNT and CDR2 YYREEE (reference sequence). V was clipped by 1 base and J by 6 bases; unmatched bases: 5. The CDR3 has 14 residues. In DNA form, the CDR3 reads TGTGCCAGCAGCTTGCCAGGGGGCGCCTCTGAAGCTTTCTTT. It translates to CASSLPGGASEAFF.

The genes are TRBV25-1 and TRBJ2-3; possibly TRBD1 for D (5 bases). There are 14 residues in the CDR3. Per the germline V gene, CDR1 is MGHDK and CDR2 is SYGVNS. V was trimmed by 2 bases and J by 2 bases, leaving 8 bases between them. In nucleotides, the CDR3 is TGTGCCAGCAGTGAACCAGGGCTCACAGATACGCAGTATTTT. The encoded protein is CASSEPGLTDTQYF.

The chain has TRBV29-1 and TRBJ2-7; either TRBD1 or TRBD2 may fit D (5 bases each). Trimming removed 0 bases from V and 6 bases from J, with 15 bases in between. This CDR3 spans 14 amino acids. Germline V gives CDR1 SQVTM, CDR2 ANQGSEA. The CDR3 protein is CSVEDSGQGAEQYF. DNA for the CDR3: TGCAGCGTTGAAGATTCGGGGCAGGGCGCCGAGCAGTACTTC.

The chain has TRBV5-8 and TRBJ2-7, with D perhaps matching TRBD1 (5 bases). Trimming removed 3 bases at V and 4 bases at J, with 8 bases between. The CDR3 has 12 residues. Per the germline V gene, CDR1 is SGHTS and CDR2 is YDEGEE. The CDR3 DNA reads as TGTGCCAGCAGCTCGCAGGGTTACGAGCAGTACTTC. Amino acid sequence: CASSSQGYEQYF. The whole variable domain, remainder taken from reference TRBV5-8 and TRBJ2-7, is EAGVTQSPTHLIKTRGQQATLRCSPISGHTSVYWYQQALGLGLQFLLWYDEGEERNRGNFPPRFSGRQFPNYSSELNVNALELEDSALYLCASSSQGYEQYFGPGTRLTVT.

The CDR3 is CASSPGQGNTIYF. The CDR3, as DNA: TGTGCCAGCAGCCCGGGACAGGGAAACACCATATATTTT. The chain has TRBV7-7 and TRBJ1-3, with 7 bases that match TRBD1. The CDR3 spans 13 residues. Germline V gene sequence: CDR1 SSHAT, CDR2 FNYEAQ (reference sequence). J lost 4 bases, V lost 5 bases, and 2 bases had no gene match.

CDR3 region: CASSSYRDPGELFF. CDR3 DNA: TGTGCCAGCTCATCCTACCGGGACCCCGGGGAGCTGTTTTTT. V gene TRBV18 combines with J gene TRBJ2-2; D possibly matches TRBD1 or TRBD2 (5 bases each). The V end lost 5 bases, the J end lost 6 bases, and 13 bases lay between the germline ends. CDR1 and CDR2 (germline): KGHSH, LQKENI. The CDR3 loop spans 14 amino acids.

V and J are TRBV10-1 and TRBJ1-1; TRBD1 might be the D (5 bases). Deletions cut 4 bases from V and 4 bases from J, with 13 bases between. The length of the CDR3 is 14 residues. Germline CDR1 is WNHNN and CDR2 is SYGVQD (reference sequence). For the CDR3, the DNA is TGCGCCAGCAGTGCCGGGGTTGGGGGCACTGAAGCTTTCTTT. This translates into CASSAGVGGTEAFF.

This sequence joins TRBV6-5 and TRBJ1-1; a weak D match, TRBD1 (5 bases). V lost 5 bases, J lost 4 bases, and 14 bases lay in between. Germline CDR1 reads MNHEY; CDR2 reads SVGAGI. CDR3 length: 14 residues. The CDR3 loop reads CASSPREGSTEAFF. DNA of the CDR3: TGTGCCAGCAGTCCGAGGGAGGGGAGCACTGAAGCTTTCTTT.

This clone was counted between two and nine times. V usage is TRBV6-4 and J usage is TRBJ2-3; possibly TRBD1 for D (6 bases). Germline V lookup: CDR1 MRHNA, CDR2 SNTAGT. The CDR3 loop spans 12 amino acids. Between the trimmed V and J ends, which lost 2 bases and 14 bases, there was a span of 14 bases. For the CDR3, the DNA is TGTGCCAGCAGTGACGCCGAAGGGGGAGCGTATTTT. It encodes CASSDAEGGAYF.

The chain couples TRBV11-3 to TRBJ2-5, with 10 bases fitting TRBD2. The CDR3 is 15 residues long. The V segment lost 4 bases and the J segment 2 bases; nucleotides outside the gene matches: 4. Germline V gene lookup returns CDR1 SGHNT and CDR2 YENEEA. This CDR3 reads CASSSGLARQETQYF. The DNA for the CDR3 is TGTGCCAGCAGCTCGGGACTAGCGAGACAAGAGACCCAGTACTTC.